Many counts were recorded for the clone carrying this T cell receptor (beta chain). Its matching antigen is unknown. This entry is derived from a study of human T cells and chemical hapten exposure. Described time point: healthy volunteer bleed at 2 weeks. Researchers extracted total RNA from unfractionated whole blood. The study, taken as a whole, reports: There was no change with DPC sensitization in TCRs above 1 in 1000 frequency.

The library tagged each cDNA molecule with unique molecular identifiers. Original methodology: Samples contained a median of 95,638 TCRs, with a range of 23,224 to 690,600. TCRdb re-called the RACE reads with MiXCR, one entry per CDR3 protein. TCRdb's processing, not the authors' own work, is the source of the V and J calls. Of more than 70,000 distinct CDR3 sequences listed, approximately 9.7% are singletons. The CDR3 is made up of 13 amino acids. The V gene end was trimmed by 6 bases and the J gene end by 7 bases; junction bases not matched to a gene: 3. Germline V gene lookup returns CDR1 MNHEY and CDR2 SVGAGI.

The receptor was derived from a female donor in good health. Some clones in this sample may be carry-over from other donors' samples. This chain joins TRBV6-5 and TRBJ1-6; 7 nucleotides line up with TRBD1. The sample consisted of whole blood. The CDR3 nucleotides are TGTGCCAGCAGGGGGACAGAGAATTCACCCCTCCACTTT. This translates into CASRGTENSPLHF.